These 13 T cell receptor beta chains came from one sample sequenced in a study of CD8+CD57+ T cells in acquired aplastic anemia. The template used for profiling TCR beta VDJ and CDR3 was genomic DNA. TCRdb reprocessed the reads with MiXCR, giving one entry per CDR3 protein. The sample records roughly 190,000 distinct CDR3 sequences, about 53% being singletons. Sequenced input: sorted CD4+, CD8+, or CD8+CD57+ T cells (not recorded which) from PBMCs. Source of these receptors: a human donor in good health, serving as a control.

V usage is TRBV29-1 and J usage is TRBJ1-1; the match to TRBD1 covers 7 bases. Germline trimming cut 7 bases from V and 0 bases from J; bases unmatched to any gene: 5. This CDR3 has 13 amino acids. CDR1 and CDR2 (germline): SQVTM, ANQGSEA. The CDR3 loop reads CSAGQELNTEAFF. The CDR3 bases are TGCAGCGCCGGACAGGAACTGAACACTGAAGCTTTCTTT.

The chain combines TRBV20-1 with TRBJ1-5; 9 bases are a match to TRBD1. CDR1 and CDR2 (germline): DFQATT, SNEGSKA (reference sequence). The CDR3 loop spans 16 amino acids. The trim removed 6 bases at V and 11 bases at J, leaving 20 bases unmatched. CDR3 amino acids: CSATSDRTGGSNTQHF. The CDR3 DNA reads as TGCAGTGCCACCAGTGACCGAACAGGGGGCTCTAATACCCAGCATTTT.

Notes on this clonotype: A read error may produce the germline difference seen at one junction end. The chain uses TRBV12-3 or TRBV12-4 and TRBJ1-5; TRBD1 might be the D (5 bases). The CDR3 spans 14 residues. Here the CDR3 DNA reads TGTGCCAGCAGTTCCCAGGGTCTTAATCAGCTCCAGCATTTT. Its translation is CASSSQGLNQLQHF.

The table lists this clonotype with many counts. CDR3 residues: CASSLEDSLNTGELFF. DNA for the CDR3: TGCGCCAGCAGCTTGGAGGACAGCTTGAACACCGGGGAGCTGTTTTTT. This rearrangement joins TRBV5-1 to TRBJ2-2; D is possibly TRBD1 (6 bases). The CDR3 consists of 16 residues. Trimming took off 0 bases at V and 1 base at J, with 10 bases between the two ends. Per germline, CDR1 SGHRS and CDR2 YFSETQ.

The J gene is TRBJ2-2, the V gene TRBV7-9, with D possibly being TRBD1 (5 bases). The V end lost 2 bases, the J end lost 6 bases, and 10 bases lay between the germline ends. The CDR3 runs to 14 residues. Looked up from germline, CDR1 is SEHNR and CDR2 is FQNEAQ (reference sequence). CDR3 loop: CASSLQGMAGELFF. CDR3 DNA: TGTGCCAGCAGCTTACAGGGAATGGCCGGGGAGCTGTTTTTT. Using reference TRBV7-9 and TRBJ2-2 for the parts outside the CDR3, the full variable domain is DTGVSQNPRHKITKRGQNVTFRCDPISEHNRLYWYRQTLGQGPEFLTYFQNEAQLEKSRLLSDRFSAERPKGSFSTLEIQRTEQGDSAMYLCASSLQGMAGELFFGEGSRLTVL.

The chain has TRBV12-3 or TRBV12-4 and TRBJ2-5, with 7 bases lining up with TRBD1. With 7 bases clipped from V and 4 bases from J, the junction kept 9 bases outside the gene matches. The CDR3 consists of 14 residues. DNA for the CDR3: TGTGCCAGCACCCAGACAGGGCCCAGAGAGACCCAGTACTTC. Protein product: CASTQTGPRETQYF.

A note on this clonotype: The germline gene is not matched at one end of the junction; a read error may be the cause. The rearrangement uses TRBV5-1 and TRBJ2-7; D might be TRBD1 (6 bases). The CDR3 sequence is 17 residues long. From germline, CDR1 is SGHRS and CDR2 YFSETQ. CDR3 loop: CASSQETRGFSSYEQYF. The CDR3 DNA is TGTGCCAGCAGCCAAGAAACAAGGGGGTTTTCGTCCTACGAGCAGTACTTC.

The chain carries TRBV25-1 and TRBJ2-6, with unresolved D. The CDR3 is 14 amino acids. Deletions cut 2 bases from V and 1 base from J, with 3 bases between. CDR1 MGHDK and CDR2 SYGVNS come from the germline V gene. CDR3 protein: CASSEVSGANVLTF. The CDR3 bases are TGTGCCAGCAGTGAAGTGTCTGGGGCCAACGTCCTGACTTTC.

This clonotype was detected many times. This chain connects TRBV7-2 to TRBJ1-2; TRBD1 is a possible D gene (6 bases). V gave up 5 bases and J gave up 2 bases, with 9 bases separating them. Germline V gives CDR1 SGHTA, CDR2 FQGNSA. CDR3 length: 13 residues. The CDR3 DNA is TGTGCCAGCAGCCGGGACACGAACTATGGCTACACCTTC. This translates into CASSRDTNYGYTF.

There are many counts of this clonotype. The chain employs TRBV20-1 and TRBJ2-2; perhaps D is TRBD1 or TRBD2 (7 bases each). The CDR3 has 15 amino acids. CDR1 and CDR2 (germline): DFQATT, SNEGSKA (reference sequence). Between the trimmed V and J ends, which lost 3 bases and 5 bases, there was a span of 16 bases. The chain's CDR3 is CSARGGTDRTGELFF. As DNA, the CDR3 is TGCAGTGCTAGGGGAGGGACAGATCGGACCGGGGAGCTGTTTTTT.

Ten or more counts support this clonotype. V and J are TRBV6-1 and TRBJ1-2; 7 bases agree with TRBD1. V lost 1 base to trimming and J lost 4 bases; unmatched junction nucleotides: 3. Germline values: CDR1 MNHNS, CDR2 SASEGT. The CDR3 covers 14 residues. As DNA, the CDR3 is TGTGCCAGCAGTGAAGTCAGGGGGGGCTATGGCTACACCTTC. Protein product: CASSEVRGGYGYTF.

This clonotype was recorded only once. This rearrangement joins TRBV24-1 to TRBJ2-1; tentatively, D is TRBD1 (5 bases). Germline V gene data show CDR1 as KGHDR and CDR2 as SFDVKD. The CDR3 runs to 12 residues. The V and J ends lost 3 bases and 13 bases respectively, with 12 bases between them. The CDR3 here is CATSDRQYFQFF. In nucleotides, the CDR3 is TGTGCCACCAGTGATCGACAGTATTTTCAGTTCTTC.

In its sample, this clonotype was seen many times. The V call is TRBV5-6, the J call TRBJ1-6; 8 bases align to TRBD1. Germline loops: CDR1 SGHDT, CDR2 YYEEEE. This CDR3 contains 15 residues. With V trimmed by 0 bases and J by 9 bases, 5 bases remained unmatched. DNA for the CDR3: TGTGCCAGCAGCTTGGGACAGGGGCAAATTTCACCCCTCCACTTT. Translation gives CASSLGQGQISPLHF.